This entry concerns a single T cell receptor beta chain. This record comes from a study of cytomegalovirus exposure and HLA in healthy donors. The CDR3 loop spans 16 amino acids. Trimming cost V 3 bases and J 0 bases; bases outside gene matches: 0. CDR1 LGHNA and CDR2 YSLEER come from the germline V gene. The PCR was carried out with 60 Vbeta primers and 13 Jbeta primers. TCRdb keeps only in-frame clones here, not all; method: immunoSEQ multiplex PCR. The table has 90,000 or so clones, about four fifths seen once. This sequence originates from a man aged 45-60 years in good health and CMV-seropositive. The chain employs TRBV4-3 and TRBJ2-2; TRBD1 matches at 11 bases. Sequenced sample: PBMCs. CDR3 region: CASSQGQGANTGELFF. The DNA of the CDR3 is TGCGCCAGCAGCCAGGGACAGGGGGCGAACACCGGGGAGCTGTTTTTT.